This note documents a single TCR beta chain sequence. In the authors' workflow: Using reference gene primer amplification, nucleated cell counts were estimated. Here immunoSEQ multiplex PCR was the method, and the copy in TCRdb shows in-frame clones only, minus some. V and J calls and clone size are given by that table; D and trimming were obtained from the DNA. The sample has about 120,000 clones; 85% to 90% are singletons. The data belong to a study of blood T cell repertoires in COVID-19. Study overall: The study drew acute and convalescent COVID-19 samples from the United States, Italy and Spain.

This TCR was recovered from a man aged 55 to 69 with acute or convalescent COVID-19. Sequencing was carried out using peripheral blood.

DNA for the CDR3: TGTGCCAGCAGTGCGTCCACTAGCGGGAGGGCCTTGGAAAACATTCAGTACTTC. Translating gives CASSASTSGRALENIQYF. The gene calls are TRBV28 and TRBJ2-4; 13 nucleotides match TRBD2. Germline CDR1 MDHEN, CDR2 SYDVKM. CDR3 length equals 18 residues. The ends lost 5 bases at V and 5 bases at J; junction bases unmatched: 12.